This T cell receptor beta chain was documented in a study of follicular helper T cells after annual influenza vaccination. Study information: After each seasonal flu vaccination, blood came on days 0, 7 and 28.

In its sample, this clone was seen once. Its specificity is unknown. Here immunoSEQ multiplex PCR was the method, and the copy in TCRdb shows in-frame clones only, minus some. Found here are approximately 12,000 clones, just under 80% of them singletons; the top ten hold 0.45%. The time point: 2014-2015 season, pre-vaccination. Before and after seasonal inactivated influenza vaccination, adults gave blood for sorting CD4 subsets for sequencing. Excluded were substance abuse, HIV/AIDS, active cancer, immunomodulatory drugs and active illness. Study-wide points: Undersampling of the much larger non-cTfh compartments could not be excluded for influenza clone enrichment.

Germline CDR1 is MGHRA and CDR2 is YSYEKL. V lost 1 base to trimming and J lost 7 bases, with 16 bases between them. This CDR3 spans 15 amino acids. The specimen comprised CXCR5- memory CD4+ T cells sorted from blood, sampled on the day of influenza vaccination. The origin of this receptor is an adult who received the influenza vaccine. The chain uses TRBV4-1 and TRBJ2-5, with D possibly matching TRBD2 (5 bases). The CDR3 sequence is CASSQASPTAGTQYF. CDR3 in DNA: TGCGCCAGCAGCCAAGCTAGCCCCACCGCCGGGACCCAGTACTTC.